This T cell receptor (beta chain) was sequenced during a study of shared clonotypes between healthy human individuals. Profiling relied on immunoSEQ multiplex PCR, and the TCRdb table lists in-frame clones only, not all of them. The sample includes about 2.4 million clones, more than 85% of them seen just once. For this clone: Its antigen remains unknown.

Whole-study results and caveats: Sequencing depth was a factor that was expected to affect clonotype sharing among donors. Sample collection involved blood only; tissue repertoires are likely different.

Every donor, a Caucasian adult, lived in Nashville, Tennessee. Splitting the CD4+ cells yielded a CD45RA+ naive subset and a CD45RA-negative memory subset. Germline trimming cut 3 bases from V and 4 bases from J; bases unmatched to any gene: 11. Germline loops: CDR1 LGHNA, CDR2 YNFKEQ. The CDR3 sequence is 16 residues long. V gene TRBV4-2 combines with J gene TRBJ2-7; 8 positions agree with TRBD1. This receptor was obtained from a young man in good health. Some clones in this sample may be carry-over from other donors' samples. The specimen was naive CD4+ T cells from PBMCs. The subset here: CD45RA+ positively selected. The CDR3 nucleotides read TGTGCCAGCAGCCAGCCCAGGGGGCAGGATTTGTACGAGCAGTACTTC. Residues: CASSQPRGQDLYEQYF.